This T cell receptor beta chain comes out of a study of monozygotic twins with cystic fibrosis. Study conclusions and caveats: V usage most resembled the co-twin in 13 of 16 pairs.

The table came from immunoSEQ multiplex PCR; TCRdb's copy has only in-frame clones and leaves some out. The table includes approximately 27,000 clones, just over 90% detected once. Notes on this clone: Its target is not known.

The specimen sequenced was blood. This TCR was recovered from a girl aged 2-15 years with cystic fibrosis.

In nucleotides, the CDR3 is TGTGCCAGCAGCTTGGCGGGGAGCTCCTACAATGAGCAGTTCTTC. Its translation: CASSLAGSSYNEQFF. The gene calls are TRBV7-3 and TRBJ2-1, with D maybe TRBD2 (6 bases). Germline V gene lookup returns CDR1 SGHTA and CDR2 FQGTGA. This CDR3 has 15 residues. Trimming left V 3 bases short and J 0 bases short, with 9 bases between.